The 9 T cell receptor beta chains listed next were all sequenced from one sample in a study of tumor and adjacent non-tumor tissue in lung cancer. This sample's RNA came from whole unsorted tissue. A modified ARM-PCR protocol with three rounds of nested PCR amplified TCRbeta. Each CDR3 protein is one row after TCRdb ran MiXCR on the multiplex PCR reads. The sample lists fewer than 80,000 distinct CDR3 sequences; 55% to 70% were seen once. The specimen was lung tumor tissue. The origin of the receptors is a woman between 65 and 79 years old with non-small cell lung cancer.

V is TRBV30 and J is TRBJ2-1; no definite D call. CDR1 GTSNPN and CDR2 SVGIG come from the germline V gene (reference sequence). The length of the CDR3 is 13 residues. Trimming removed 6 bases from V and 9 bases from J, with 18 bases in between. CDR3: CACLVLFRFEQFF. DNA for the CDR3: TGTGCCTGCTTAGTACTATTCCGATTTGAGCAGTTCTTC.

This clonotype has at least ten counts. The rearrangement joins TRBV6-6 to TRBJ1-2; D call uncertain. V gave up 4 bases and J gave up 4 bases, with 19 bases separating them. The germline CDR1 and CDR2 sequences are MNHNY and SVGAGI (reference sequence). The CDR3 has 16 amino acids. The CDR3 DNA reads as TGTGCCAGCAGTTGGAATCAGCGTAAAGCCTCCTATGGCTACACCTTC. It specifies CASSWNQRKASYGYTF.

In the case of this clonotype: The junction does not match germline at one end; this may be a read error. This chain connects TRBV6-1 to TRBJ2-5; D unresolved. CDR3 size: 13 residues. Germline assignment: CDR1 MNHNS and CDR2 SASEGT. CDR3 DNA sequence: TGTCCCAGCAGTATATCCTACCAAGAGACCCAGTACTTT. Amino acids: CPSSISYQETQYF.

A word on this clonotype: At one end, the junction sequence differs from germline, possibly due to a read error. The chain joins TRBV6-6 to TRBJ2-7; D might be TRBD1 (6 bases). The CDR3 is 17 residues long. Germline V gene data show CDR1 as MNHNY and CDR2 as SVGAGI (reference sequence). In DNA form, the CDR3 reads TGCGCCAGCATTGACAAAAGCGCTGGGACAACGACTTACGAGCAGTACTTC. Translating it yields CASIDKSAGTTTYEQYF.

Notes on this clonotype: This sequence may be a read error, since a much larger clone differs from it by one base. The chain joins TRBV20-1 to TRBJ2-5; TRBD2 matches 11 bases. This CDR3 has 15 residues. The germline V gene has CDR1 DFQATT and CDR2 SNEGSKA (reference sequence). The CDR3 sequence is CSAIGTSGSEESQYF. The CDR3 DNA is TGCAGTGCTATTGGTACTAGCGGGAGTGAAGAGAGCCAGTACTTC.

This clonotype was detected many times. For the CDR3, the DNA is TGTGCCACCAGTGAATCAACTAGCGGCTACTCCTACAATGAGCAGTTCTTC. The encoded protein is CATSESTSGYSYNEQFF. The chain combines TRBV24-1 with TRBJ2-1; 8 positions match TRBD2. Per the germline V gene, CDR1 is KGHDR and CDR2 is SFDVKD. V was clipped by 4 bases and J by 0 bases; unmatched bases: 7. The CDR3 spans 17 residues.

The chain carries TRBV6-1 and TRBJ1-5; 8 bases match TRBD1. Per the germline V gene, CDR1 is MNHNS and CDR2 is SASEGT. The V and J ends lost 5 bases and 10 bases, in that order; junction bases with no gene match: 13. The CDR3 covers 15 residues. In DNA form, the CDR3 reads TGTGCCAGCAGTCCCGCCGAGACAGGGGTTCATCCCCAGCATTTT. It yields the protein CASSPAETGVHPQHF.

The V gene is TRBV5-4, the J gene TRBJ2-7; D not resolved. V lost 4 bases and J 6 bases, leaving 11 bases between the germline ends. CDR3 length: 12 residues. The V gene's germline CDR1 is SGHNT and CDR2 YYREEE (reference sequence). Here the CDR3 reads CASSMDPIEQYF. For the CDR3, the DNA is TGTGCCAGCAGCATGGACCCTATCGAGCAGTACTTC.

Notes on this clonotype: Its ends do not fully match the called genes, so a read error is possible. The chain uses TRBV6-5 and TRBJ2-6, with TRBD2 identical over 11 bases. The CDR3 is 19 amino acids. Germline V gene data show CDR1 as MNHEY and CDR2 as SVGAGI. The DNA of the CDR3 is TGTGTCAGCAGTTACTCGATTAGCGGGAGGGTCTCTGGGGCCAACGTCCTGACTTTC. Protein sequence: CVSSYSISGRVSGANVLTF.